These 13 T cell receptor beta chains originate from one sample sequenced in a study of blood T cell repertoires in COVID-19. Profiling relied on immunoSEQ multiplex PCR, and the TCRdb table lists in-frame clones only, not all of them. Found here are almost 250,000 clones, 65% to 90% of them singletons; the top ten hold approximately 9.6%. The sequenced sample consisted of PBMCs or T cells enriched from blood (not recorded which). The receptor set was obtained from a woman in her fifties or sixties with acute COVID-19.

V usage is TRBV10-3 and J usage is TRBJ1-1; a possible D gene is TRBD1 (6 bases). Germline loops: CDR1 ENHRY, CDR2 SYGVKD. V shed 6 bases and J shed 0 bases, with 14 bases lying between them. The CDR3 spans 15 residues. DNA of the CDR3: TGTGCCATCAGGGAGGGGACACGTTTGAACACTGAAGCTTTCTTT. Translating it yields CAIREGTRLNTEAFF.

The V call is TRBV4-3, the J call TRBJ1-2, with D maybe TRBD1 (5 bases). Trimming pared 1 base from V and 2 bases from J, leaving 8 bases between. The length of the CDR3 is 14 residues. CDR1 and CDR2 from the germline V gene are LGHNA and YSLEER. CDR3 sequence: CASSQGDSNYGYTF. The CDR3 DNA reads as TGCGCCAGCAGCCAAGGCGACAGCAACTATGGCTACACCTTC.

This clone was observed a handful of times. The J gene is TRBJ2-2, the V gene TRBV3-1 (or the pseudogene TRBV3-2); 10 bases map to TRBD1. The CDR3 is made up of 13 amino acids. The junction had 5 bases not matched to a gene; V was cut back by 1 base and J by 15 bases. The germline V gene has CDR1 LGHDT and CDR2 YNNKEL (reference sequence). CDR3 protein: CASSQGDRGRLFF. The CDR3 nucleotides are TGTGCCAGCAGCCAAGGAGACAGGGGGCGGTTGTTTTTT.

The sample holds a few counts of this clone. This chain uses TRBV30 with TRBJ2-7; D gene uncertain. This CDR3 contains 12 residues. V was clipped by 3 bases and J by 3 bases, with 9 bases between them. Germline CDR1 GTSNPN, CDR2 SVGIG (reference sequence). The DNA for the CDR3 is TGTGCCTGGAGAGACCTAGGCTACGAGCAGTACTTC. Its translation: CAWRDLGYEQYF.

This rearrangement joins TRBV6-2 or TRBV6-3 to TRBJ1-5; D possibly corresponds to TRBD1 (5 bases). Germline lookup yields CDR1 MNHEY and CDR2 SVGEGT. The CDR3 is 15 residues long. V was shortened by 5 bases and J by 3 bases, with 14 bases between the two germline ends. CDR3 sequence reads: CASSQQARINQPQHF. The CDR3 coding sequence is TGTGCCAGCAGTCAACAGGCGAGAATCAATCAGCCCCAGCATTTT.

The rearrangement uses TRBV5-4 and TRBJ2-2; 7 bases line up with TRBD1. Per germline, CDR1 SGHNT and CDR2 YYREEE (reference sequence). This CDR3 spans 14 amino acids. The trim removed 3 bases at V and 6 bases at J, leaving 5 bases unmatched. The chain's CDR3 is CASSSDRVSGELFF. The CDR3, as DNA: TGTGCCAGCAGCTCCGACAGGGTTTCCGGGGAGCTGTTTTTT.

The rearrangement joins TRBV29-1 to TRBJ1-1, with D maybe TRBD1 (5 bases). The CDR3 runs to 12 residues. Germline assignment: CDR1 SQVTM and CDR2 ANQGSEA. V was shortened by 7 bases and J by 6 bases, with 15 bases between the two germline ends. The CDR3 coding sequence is TGCAGCGCCCCGGGGGGAACGGCTGAAGCTTTCTTT. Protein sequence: CSAPGGTAEAFF.

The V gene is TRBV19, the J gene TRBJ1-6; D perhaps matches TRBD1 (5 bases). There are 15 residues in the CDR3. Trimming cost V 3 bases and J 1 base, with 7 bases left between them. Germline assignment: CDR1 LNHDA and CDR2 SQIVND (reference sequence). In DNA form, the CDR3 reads TGTGCCAGTAGTATGGGGCAGTCCTATAATTCACCCCTCCACTTT. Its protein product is CASSMGQSYNSPLHF.

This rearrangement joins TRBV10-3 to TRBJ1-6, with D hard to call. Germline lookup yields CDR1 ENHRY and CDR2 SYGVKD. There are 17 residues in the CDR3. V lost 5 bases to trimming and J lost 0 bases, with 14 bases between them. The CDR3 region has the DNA TGTGCCATCAGTCACCGGGAGGACTACTCCTATAATTCACCCCTCCACTTT. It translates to CAISHREDYSYNSPLHF.

In DNA form, the CDR3 reads TGTGCCATCAGTCCCAGGAATCCGAGCTCCTATAATTCACCCCTCCACTTT. Protein: CAISPRNPSSYNSPLHF. The chain recombines TRBV10-3 with TRBJ1-6; no reliable D call. The V end lost 5 bases, the J end lost 0 bases, and 14 bases lay between the germline ends. In germline, CDR1 is ENHRY, CDR2 SYGVKD. This CDR3 comprises 17 residues.

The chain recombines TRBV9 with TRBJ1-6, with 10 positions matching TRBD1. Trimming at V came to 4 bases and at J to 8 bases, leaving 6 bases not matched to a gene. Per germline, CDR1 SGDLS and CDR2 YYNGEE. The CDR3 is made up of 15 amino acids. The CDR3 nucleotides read TGTGCCAGCAGCCCGGAGGACAGGGGGGATTCACCCCTCCACTTT. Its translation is CASSPEDRGDSPLHF.

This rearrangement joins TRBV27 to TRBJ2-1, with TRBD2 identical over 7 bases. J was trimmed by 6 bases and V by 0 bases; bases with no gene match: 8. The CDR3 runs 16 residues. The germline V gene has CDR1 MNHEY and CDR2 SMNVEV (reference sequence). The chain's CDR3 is CASSLSGRVAGNEQFF. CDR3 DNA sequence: TGTGCCAGCAGTTTATCGGGACGCGTAGCGGGCAATGAGCAGTTCTTC.

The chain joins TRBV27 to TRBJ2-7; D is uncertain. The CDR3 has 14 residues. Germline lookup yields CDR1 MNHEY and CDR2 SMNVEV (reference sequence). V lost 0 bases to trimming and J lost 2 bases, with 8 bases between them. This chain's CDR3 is CASSLSKTTYEQYF. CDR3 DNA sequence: TGTGCCAGCAGTTTATCGAAGACAACCTACGAGCAGTACTTC.